The 9 T cell receptor beta chains below come from one sample, sequenced in a study of response to subunit inactivated influenza vaccine. Each CDR3 protein is one row after TCRdb ran MiXCR on the RT-PCR reads. In the table there are fewer than 650,000 distinct CDR3 sequences, over 10% of which are singletons. The sample in question was PBMCs from blood, obtained 40 to 50 days after vaccination. These TCRs come from a man over 45 who received an inactivated influenza vaccine.

V gene TRBV9 combines with J gene TRBJ2-1; D is perhaps TRBD1 or TRBD2 (5 bases each). The CDR3 runs to 15 residues. Germline V CDR1 and CDR2: SGDLS, YYNGEE. Trimming took 4 bases from V and 7 from J, leaving 18 bases between them. The CDR3 is CASSPRWGSGNEQFF. In nucleotides, the CDR3 is TGTGCCAGCAGCCCCCGTTGGGGGAGTGGGAATGAGCAGTTCTTC.

The gene calls are TRBV4-1 and TRBJ1-3, with no clear D. V was pared by 0 bases and J by 2 bases, with 11 bases between. This CDR3 is built from 16 residues. In germline, CDR1 is MGHRA, CDR2 YSYEKL. In DNA, the CDR3 is TGCGCCAGCAGCCAAGATCCGACAACTACTGGAAACACCATATATTTT. Translation: CASSQDPTTTGNTIYF.

V is TRBV7-9 and J is TRBJ1-3; D is unclear. Germline V gene data show CDR1 as SEHNR and CDR2 as FQNEAQ (reference sequence). The V end lost 1 base, the J end lost 2 bases, and 6 bases lay between the germline ends. The CDR3 has 14 amino acids. The CDR3 DNA follows: TGTGCCAGCAGCTTAGGAGCTCCTGGAAACACCATATATTTT. It specifies CASSLGAPGNTIYF.

This chain connects TRBV7-2 to TRBJ1-1; D remains ambiguous. The V gene lost 5 bases and the J gene lost 2 bases, with 12 bases spanning the gap. Germline-derived CDR1 and CDR2 are SGHTA and FQGNSA. The CDR3 has 14 residues. The chain's CDR3 is CASSAGRTNTEAFF. CDR3 DNA: TGTGCCAGCAGCGCAGGTCGAACAAACACTGAAGCTTTCTTT.

This clonotype has a handful of counts. The junction departs from the called germline gene at one end, perhaps through a read error. The chain uses TRBV20-1 and TRBJ2-5, with TRBD1 matching over 10 bases. This CDR3 has 15 residues. CDR1 DFQATT and CDR2 SNEGSKA come from the germline V gene (reference sequence). The CDR3 here is CSARYGGQGGETQHF. The CDR3 DNA reads as TGCAGTGCTAGATACGGAGGACAGGGGGGGGAGACCCAGCACTTC.

The V and J genes are TRBV5-1 and TRBJ1-3; D is possibly TRBD1 (5 bases). The CDR3 loop spans 15 amino acids. V was trimmed by 4 bases and J by 0 bases, leaving 11 bases between them. Germline assignment: CDR1 SGHRS and CDR2 YFSETQ. CDR3 nucleotides: TGCGCCAGCAGCCCGGACACAATCTCTGGAAACACCATATATTTT. It specifies CASSPDTISGNTIYF. Based on the CDR3 plus reference TRBV5-1 and TRBJ1-3, the full variable domain is KAGVTQTPRYLIKTRGQQVTLSCSPISGHRSVSWYQQTPGQGLQFLFEYFSETQRNKGNFPGRFSGRQFSNSRSEMNVSTLELGDSALYLCASSPDTISGNTIYFGEGSWLTVV.

The DNA of the CDR3 is TGTGCCAGCAGTTTCCTGACAGGGGATGAGACCCAGTACTTC. It is translated as CASSFLTGDETQYF. The rearrangement uses TRBV28 and TRBJ2-5; TRBD1 agrees at 8 bases. After removal of 3 bases from V and 5 bases from J, the junction contained 5 bases not matched to a gene. This CDR3 comprises 14 residues. Germline V gene lookup returns CDR1 MDHEN and CDR2 SYDVKM.

This clonotype was picked up many times. V and J are TRBV4-3 and TRBJ2-7; D unresolved. V shed 0 bases and J shed 3 bases, with 9 bases lying between them. Germline CDR1 LGHNA, CDR2 YSLEER. CDR3 size: 14 residues. CDR3 nucleotides: TGCGCCAGCAGCCAAGAGTGGGGTCACTACGAGCAGTACTTC. Translated: CASSQEWGHYEQYF.

This clonotype was counted between two and nine times. This chain connects TRBV6-2 or TRBV6-3 to TRBJ2-1; TRBD2 matches at 9 bases. J lost 6 bases, V lost 8 bases, and 11 bases had no gene match. The length of the CDR3 is 15 residues. Looked up from germline, CDR1 is MNHEY and CDR2 is SVGEGT. This chain's CDR3 is CASLAGGSIGNEQFF. The CDR3 coding sequence is TGTGCCAGCCTGGCGGGAGGGAGTATTGGCAATGAGCAGTTCTTC.